This T cell receptor (beta chain) stems from a study of immune reconstitution after stem cell transplant in scleroderma (dated by TCRdb to 2016 to 2017). The CDR3 runs 14 amino acids, cysteine and phenylalanine included. Left in the record is the CDR3 DNA by itself, 42 bases read in frame from the first base. Reading the germline V gene (reference sequence) gives CDR1 SEHNR and CDR2 FQNEAQ. Trimming accounts for 5 bases at V and 8 bases at J, while the number of junction bases matched to no gene is 11. Remarks on this clonotype: This receptor's antigen is unknown. No per-base quality is available; no much larger clone lies one base away.

Library preparation employed RT-PCR. Sequenced on an Illumina MiSeq. TCRdb trimmed public reads at Q25 via fastp, called clones via MiXCR and kept in-frame beta chains. Records with the same CDR3 protein are collapsed into one entry carrying the most frequent genes and DNA. This sample lists 1,300 to 1,500 distinct CDR3 sequences; approximately 14% were detected once. About 55% of the sample belongs to the ten largest clones. This sequence was found in a female donor with systemic sclerosis. This sequence uses TRBV7-9 and TRBJ1-2; 7 nucleotides in the junction match TRBD1. The sample was gathered before or after autologous hematopoietic stem cell transplantation (not recorded which). The DNA reads TGTGCCAGCAGCACAGGGGTACAGGTGGGGGGCTACACCTTC. It codes for CASSTGVQVGGYTF.